This T cell receptor beta chain was observed in a study of shared clonotypes between healthy human individuals. Regarding the study as a whole: A generally larger estimated richness was seen in naive subsets than in memory subsets.

On this clone itself: Its antigen is unidentified. This specimen includes other DNA sequences encoding the same CDR3.

DNA at around 200 ng, tens of thousands of T cell genomes, went into sorted-subset replicate PCRs. Data came from immunoSEQ multiplex PCR; TCRdb stores just in-frame clones and leaves some out. The sample yields 2,500,000 or so clones, 80% to 95% seen once. All donors were Caucasian adults living in Nashville, Tennessee. Per the germline V gene, CDR1 is MDHEN and CDR2 is SYDVKM. The CDR3 sequence is 14 residues long. V was pared by 5 bases and J by 8 bases, with 10 bases of the junction left unmatched. Sequencing input: naive CD4+ T cells from PBMCs. Documented subset: CD45RA+ positively selected. The chain links TRBV28 to TRBJ1-1; 8 nucleotides align to TRBD1. This TCR was sampled from a man aged 18 to 30 in good health. Some clones in this sample may be carry-over from other donors' samples. The CDR3 nucleotides are TGTGCCAGCAGTAAACGGACAGGGTCTCGGGAAGCTTTCTTT. Amino acids: CASSKRTGSREAFF.